This TCR beta chain was identified in a study of T cell responses to AZD1222 COVID-19 vaccine. This table comes from immunoSEQ multiplex PCR, and its TCRdb copy is limited to in-frame clones, with some not included. This table holds about 130,000 clones, about 93% found once. Timing groups of about 4 and about 12 weeks for second doses were pooled. Trimming shortened V by 3 bases and J by 4 bases, and 12 bases separated the two germline ends. The V gene's germline CDR1 is LNHDA and CDR2 SQIVND (reference sequence). The CDR3 has 14 residues. The sequence was obtained from an adult who received the AZD1222 COVID-19 vaccine. The chain joins TRBV19 to TRBJ1-1; D ambiguous. Specimen: peripheral blood, collected 28 days after the second AZD1222 dose. The CDR3 loop reads CASSMAGGITEAFF. DNA for the CDR3: TGTGCCAGTAGTATGGCGGGTGGAATCACTGAAGCTTTCTTT.